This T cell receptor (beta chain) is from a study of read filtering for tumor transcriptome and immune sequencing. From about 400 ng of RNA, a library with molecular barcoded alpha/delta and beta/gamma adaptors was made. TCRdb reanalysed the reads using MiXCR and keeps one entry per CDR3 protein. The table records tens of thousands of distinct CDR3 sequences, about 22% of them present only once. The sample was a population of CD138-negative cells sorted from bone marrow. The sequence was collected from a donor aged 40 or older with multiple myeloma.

CDR3 amino acids: CASSGGAGGGTEAFF. CDR3 nucleotide sequence: TGTGCCAGCAGTGGAGGGGCAGGGGGCGGGACTGAAGCTTTCTTT. The chain employs TRBV2 and TRBJ1-1; 8 bases align to TRBD1. J gave up 5 bases and V 4 bases, and 9 bases lay outside the gene matches. CDR3 size: 15 residues. Germline V gene sequence: CDR1 SNHLY, CDR2 FYNNEI.